Listed here is a single TCR beta chain. Its specificity is not known. This sample was taken from a study of Graves' ophthalmopathy and Graves' hyperthyroidism. Looking at the study overall: Before any treatment was given, at initial diagnosis, peripheral blood was collected. Study-wide results and limits: Most thyroid-expanded clonotypes exceeding 0.001 frequency were also found in blood.

CDR3 length: 14 amino acids. The V end lost 8 bases, the J end lost 2 bases, and 13 bases lay between the germline ends. CDR1 and CDR2 from the germline V gene are MNHNS and SASEGT. The authors amplified TCR beta CDR3 regions, and they did so from RNA transcripts for repertoire sequencing. RT-PCR with HTBI primers came first, then second-round multiplex PCR. Each CDR3 protein is one row after TCRdb ran MiXCR on the multiplex PCR reads. The repertoire consists of a few hundred thousand distinct CDR3 sequences, with about 17% occurring once and the leading ten covering more than 9%. This rearrangement joins TRBV6-1 to TRBJ1-5; weak D call: TRBD1 (6 bases). The material sequenced was peripheral blood. This TCR was recovered from an adult man with Graves' ophthalmopathy. CDR3 sequence (DNA): TGTGCCAGCGGGGGGGGGCGCGGCAATCAGCCCCAGCATTTT. Residues: CASGGGRGNQPQHF.